These 10 T cell receptor beta chains came from one sample sequenced in a study of graft-versus-host responses after intestinal transplantation. The method was immunoSEQ multiplex PCR; TCRdb's version includes in-frame clones alone and lacks a portion of them. The sample lists more than 95,000 clones; approximately 84% were seen once. These receptors are not linked to any known antigen. Source: unstimulated CD4+ T cells sorted from spleen or lymph node cells, taken before intestinal transplant. Receptors were obtained from a human donor who received an intestinal transplant.

This chain joins TRBV6-6 and TRBJ2-4; maybe TRBD1 (6 bases). CDR3 length: 14 amino acids. In germline, CDR1 is MNHNY, CDR2 SVGAGI (reference sequence). V dropped 0 bases and J dropped 7 bases, with 10 bases sitting between them. Here the CDR3 reads CASSYSPGQNIQYF. DNA for the CDR3: TGTGCCAGCAGTTACTCTCCAGGACAGAACATTCAGTACTTC.

J is TRBJ2-2 and V is TRBV7-9; D might be TRBD1 or TRBD2, each matching 6 bases. There are 15 residues in the CDR3. Trimming shortened V by 7 bases and J by 4 bases, and 16 bases separated the two germline ends. The germline V gene encodes CDR1 SEHNR and CDR2 FQNEAQ (reference sequence). The CDR3 DNA sequence: TGTGCCAGCACAAAAGGGGGGCTGGGCACCGGGGAGCTGTTTTTT. This sequence encodes CASTKGGLGTGELFF.

This chain joins TRBV6-4 and TRBJ1-3; D remains unclear. The germline gives CDR1 MRHNA, CDR2 SNTAGT. The CDR3 is 11 amino acids. V lost 11 bases, J lost 2 bases, and 7 bases lay in between. CDR3 sequence reads: CAALPGNTIYF. In DNA, the CDR3 is TGTGCCGCCCTCCCTGGAAACACCATATATTTT.

This clone was observed a handful of times. The rearrangement uses TRBV5-6 and TRBJ2-7; D is unclear. V was pared by 0 bases and J by 6 bases, with 4 bases between. Germline V gene sequence: CDR1 SGHDT, CDR2 YYEEEE. This CDR3 is 11 amino acids long. CDR3: CASSLVGEQYF. The CDR3 coding sequence is TGTGCCAGCAGCTTGGTGGGCGAGCAGTACTTC.

This clone was seen a few times. The chain links TRBV7-9 to TRBJ2-1; D is perhaps TRBD2 (6 bases). CDR3 length: 15 amino acids. V lost 0 bases and J 6 bases, leaving 12 bases between the germline ends. Per the germline V gene, CDR1 is SEHNR and CDR2 is FQNEAQ (reference sequence). Here the CDR3 reads CASSLAGTLFNEQFF. In DNA form, the CDR3 reads TGTGCCAGCAGCTTAGCCGGGACTCTATTCAATGAGCAGTTCTTC.

The chain couples TRBV11-2 to TRBJ2-5; no reliable D call. The CDR3 is 14 amino acids. Per the germline V gene, CDR1 is SGHAT and CDR2 is FQNNGV. Trimming left V 5 bases short and J 5 bases short, with 15 bases between. CDR3 nucleotides: TGTGCCAGCAGCCGCTTCCGGGCCGGGGAGACCCAGTACTTC. Translated, it gives CASSRFRAGETQYF.

The rearrangement links TRBV9 to TRBJ1-2; weak D call: TRBD1 (5 bases). Trimming pared 2 bases from V and 6 bases from J, leaving 14 bases between. The germline CDR1 and CDR2 sequences are SGDLS and YYNGEE. The CDR3 totals 14 residues. The CDR3 region is CASSVTGTEDGYTF. CDR3 bases: TGTGCCAGCAGCGTTACCGGGACCGAGGATGGCTACACCTTC.

This clone was counted once. The chain uses TRBV2 and TRBJ1-1; unclear D gene. Germline V lookup: CDR1 SNHLY, CDR2 FYNNEI. Trimming removed 3 bases at V and 1 base at J, with 6 bases between. The CDR3 loop spans 13 amino acids. Here the CDR3 reads CASSDGRNTEAFF. The CDR3 DNA is TGTGCCAGCAGTGATGGGAGGAACACTGAAGCTTTCTTT.

V gene TRBV6-5 combines with J gene TRBJ1-2; D is perhaps TRBD1 (5 bases). Germline CDR1 reads MNHEY; CDR2 reads SVGAGI. The V and J ends lost 5 bases and 4 bases respectively, with 11 bases between them. The CDR3 is made up of 13 amino acids. DNA for the CDR3: TGTGCCAGCAGTGCCGGGGGGACCTATGGCTACACCTTC. It specifies CASSAGGTYGYTF.

The rearrangement uses TRBV7-2 and TRBJ2-7; TRBD1 matches 9 bases. From germline, CDR1 is SGHTA and CDR2 FQGNSA. V dropped 2 bases and J dropped 4; count of bases not matched to a gene: 6. There are 15 residues in the CDR3. The CDR3 nucleotides are TGTGCCAGCAGCTTATTACAGGGGGCGGGTTACGAGCAGTACTTC. Protein product: CASSLLQGAGYEQYF.